This TCR beta chain comes out of a study of CD8 T cells in Susac syndrome. With random hexamers, about 0.5 to 1 ug RNA was reverse transcribed. One entry per CDR3 protein results from TCRdb running MiXCR on the immunoSEQ multiplex PCR reads. The sample shows about 130,000 distinct CDR3 sequences, roughly 94% of them seen only once. This CDR3 has 13 residues. Trimming cost V 6 bases and J 6 bases; bases outside gene matches: 5. Germline CDR1 and CDR2: SGHAT and FQNNGV. The chain employs TRBV11-2 and TRBJ2-1, with TRBD1 identical over 7 bases. This TCR was sampled from a human donor with Susac syndrome. Sequencing was performed on CD8+ T cells from PBMCs. CDR3 sequence: CASSDDRVNEQFF. The CDR3 nucleotides are TGTGCCAGCAGTGATGACAGGGTCAATGAGCAGTTCTTC. The variable domain in full, completed from reference TRBV11-2 and TRBJ2-1, reads EAGVAQSPRYKIIEKRQSVAFWCNPISGHATLYWYQQILGQGPKLLIQFQNNGVVDDSQLPKDRFSAERLKGVDSTLKIQPAKLEDSAVYLCASSDDRVNEQFFGPGTRLTVL.